Each of the 20 T cell receptor beta chains below was sequenced from the same sample in a study of read filtering for tumor transcriptome and immune sequencing. Molecular barcoded adaptors covering alpha/delta and beta/gamma chains were used on roughly 370 ng RNA. Each CDR3 protein is one row after TCRdb ran MiXCR on the reads. The repertoire consists of around 20,000 distinct CDR3 sequences, with approximately 24% occurring once and the leading ten covering 24%. Sequencing was performed on a population of CD138-negative cells sorted from bone marrow. The receptors originated from a donor aged 40 or older with multiple myeloma.

A word on this clonotype: This may be a read error, as it is one base from a much larger clone. The chain uses TRBV4-2 and TRBJ1-1; D not certain. Per the germline V gene, CDR1 is LGHNA and CDR2 is YNFKEQ. V lost 3 bases to trimming and J lost 1 base, with 9 bases between them. The CDR3 consists of 14 residues. The CDR3 coding sequence is TGTGCCAGCAGCCAGGGATCACAGAACACTGAAGCTTTCTTT. Translation: CASSQGSQNTEAFF.

This clonotype was detected once. The CDR3 loop reads CASSILQPTGVDTQYF. The CDR3 DNA is TGTGCCAGCAGTATACTCCAACCGACAGGGGTGGATACGCAGTATTTT. The chain carries TRBV28 and TRBJ2-3; 8 bases match TRBD1. The CDR3 extends over 16 amino acids. Germline V gives CDR1 MDHEN, CDR2 SYDVKM. Losses at the gene ends were 5 bases for V and 6 bases for J; bases not matched to a gene: 13.

In its sample, this clonotype was seen many times. The CDR3 coding sequence is TGCGCCAGCAGCTTGCGTGGTGAGCAGTTCTTC. This sequence encodes CASSLRGEQFF. This chain links TRBV5-1 with TRBJ2-1; D unresolved. V was pared by 1 base and J by 9 bases, with 5 bases between. The CDR3 runs to 11 residues. The germline CDR1 and CDR2 sequences are SGHRS and YFSETQ.

This clonotype came up many times. The chain employs TRBV27 and TRBJ2-6; 8 bases fit TRBD1. The CDR3 is 16 residues long. Germline lookup yields CDR1 MNHEY and CDR2 SMNVEV (reference sequence). Trimming cost V 5 bases and J 4 bases; bases outside gene matches: 7. The CDR3 DNA sequence: TGTGCCAGCAGTACTAGACAGGGGTACGGGGCCAACGTCCTGACTTTC. It translates to CASSTRQGYGANVLTF.

The V gene is TRBV28, the J gene TRBJ1-2; possibly TRBD1 for D (5 bases). The CDR3 has 14 amino acids. V lost 10 bases to trimming and J lost 7 bases, with 22 bases between them. The germline V gene has CDR1 MDHEN and CDR2 SYDVKM. The CDR3 DNA reads TGTGCCACCATCAATCGTGTCATGGGGCTTGGCTACACCTTC. Its protein product is CATINRVMGLGYTF.

This clonotype was observed once. The conserved final phenylalanine or tryptophan is absent from the CDR3, which likely points to a read error. It is unclear where the CDR3 begins or ends on the DNA, so no DNA is shown, and the CDR3 is as TCRdb lists it. The V and J genes are TRBV20-1 and TRBJ1-2; the table's TRBD1 call for D was not verified on the DNA. The CDR3 length equals 11 residues, ends included. Per the germline V gene, CDR1 is DFQATT and CDR2 is SNEGSKA (reference sequence). The CDR3 sequence: CSARGYGGSTS.

Only a few counts were recorded for this clonotype. This chain links TRBV5-1 with TRBJ1-1; a weak D match, TRBD1 (5 bases). V was pared by 4 bases and J by 1 base, with 11 bases between. The germline V gene encodes CDR1 SGHRS and CDR2 YFSETQ. The CDR3 covers 14 residues. The CDR3 protein is CASSQDSQNTEAFF. CDR3 DNA sequence: TGCGCCAGCAGCCAAGACAGCCAGAACACTGAAGCTTTCTTT.

The chain links TRBV30 to TRBJ2-1; weak D call: TRBD1 (5 bases). Deletions cut 1 base from V and 5 bases from J, with 9 bases between. This CDR3 is built from 13 residues. The germline CDR1 and CDR2 sequences are GTSNPN and SVGIG (reference sequence). CDR3 region: CAWSGQTHNEQFF. The CDR3 DNA reads TGTGCCTGGAGTGGACAGACCCACAATGAGCAGTTCTTC.

This clonotype was detected many times. This rearrangement joins TRBV20-1 to TRBJ1-5; D unresolved. Germline CDR1 reads DFQATT; CDR2 reads SNEGSKA (reference sequence). Between the trimmed V and J ends, which lost 0 bases and 5 bases, there was a span of 5 bases. CDR3 length: 12 residues. The CDR3 DNA reads TGCAGTGCTAGAGAGGGCTATCAGCCCCAGCATTTT. Its protein is CSAREGYQPQHF.

Turning to this clonotype: One end of the junction is discordant with germline, which a read error may explain. The V gene is TRBV18, the J gene TRBJ1-5; perhaps TRBD1 as D (6 bases). CDR1 and CDR2 (germline): KGHSH, LQKENI. The CDR3 contains 17 residues. The CDR3 reads CASSLFRGSISNQPQHF. As DNA, the CDR3 is TGTGCCAGCTCACTATTCAGGGGATCTATAAGCAATCAGCCCCAGCACTTT.

Judged by abundance, this clonotype is medium-sized. This sequence joins TRBV29-1 and TRBJ2-2; D is undetermined. Per the germline V gene, CDR1 is SQVTM and CDR2 is ANQGSEA. The length of the CDR3 is 11 residues. The CDR3 DNA sequence: TGCAGTGCTGACGAGAACGGGGAGCTGTTTTTT. Translation gives CSADENGELFF.

This clonotype turned up a few times. The rearrangement joins TRBV7-9 to TRBJ1-6; no definite D call. The CDR3 sequence is 15 residues long. Looked up from germline, CDR1 is SEHNR and CDR2 is FQNEAQ (reference sequence). Trimming removed 1 base at V and 7 bases at J, with 11 bases between. The CDR3 loop is CASSLGGDGNSPLHF. CDR3 in DNA: TGTGCCAGCAGCTTAGGGGGTGATGGGAATTCACCCCTCCACTTT.

Notes on this clonotype: With only one base between it and a far larger clone, this is likely a read error. The chain couples TRBV7-9 to TRBJ2-7; perhaps TRBD2 as D (6 bases). There are 20 residues in the CDR3. Germline V gene sequence: CDR1 SEHNR, CDR2 FQNEAQ (reference sequence). The CDR3 sequence: CASSALTGPRGDRNSYEPYF. CDR3 sequence (DNA): TGTGCCAGCAGCGCACTTACCGGGCCGCGGGGCGATAGGAACTCCTACGAGCCGTACTTC.

This clonotype has a handful of counts. V and J are TRBV5-6 and TRBJ2-7, with TRBD2 matching 13 bases. V shed 0 bases, J shed 6 bases, and the junction held 18 bases outside the gene matches. Germline lookup yields CDR1 SGHDT and CDR2 YYEEEE. The CDR3 has 20 residues. CDR3 bases: TGTGCCAGCAGCTTGGGGACGCACAAAGGACTAGCGGGAGTCCCCAGCGAGCAGTACTTC. Amino acid sequence: CASSLGTHKGLAGVPSEQYF.

Judged by abundance, this clonotype is medium-sized (0.01 to 0.1%). This chain joins TRBV29-1 and TRBJ2-1; 12 bases map to TRBD1. This CDR3 comprises 14 residues. Germline assignment: CDR1 SQVTM and CDR2 ANQGSEA. V lost 6 bases to trimming and J lost 6 bases; unmatched junction nucleotides: 6. The CDR3 loop is CSVPGQGAPNEQFF. CDR3 DNA: TGCAGCGTACCGGGACAGGGGGCGCCCAATGAGCAGTTCTTC.

The chain is built from TRBV2 and TRBJ1-5, with D uncertain. Germline V gene lookup returns CDR1 SNHLY and CDR2 FYNNEI. The CDR3 is 12 residues long. The V end was cut by 2 bases, the J end by 3 bases, with 2 bases between. In DNA form, the CDR3 reads TGTGCCAGCAGTGAAATCAATCAGCCCCAGCATTTT. It is translated as CASSEINQPQHF.

About this clonotype: A much larger clone is a single base away; this may be a read error. V usage is TRBV24-1 and J usage is TRBJ2-3; 7 bases are shared with TRBD2. This CDR3 spans 12 amino acids. The junction had 0 bases not matched to a gene; V was cut back by 6 bases and J by 4 bases. Germline V gives CDR1 KGHDR, CDR2 SFDVKD. The CDR3 nucleotides read TGTGCCACCAGTACTAGCGCAGATACGCAGTATTTT. Protein sequence: CATSTSADTQYF.

Points on this clonotype: A read error may account for a junction end that differs from germline. The chain carries TRBV7-2 and TRBJ2-2, with D possibly being TRBD1 or TRBD2 (5 bases each). This CDR3 has 16 residues. CDR1 and CDR2 (germline): SGHTA, FQGNSA. The CDR3 region has the DNA TGTGCTAGCAGCTTGACCGGGACGGTGAACACCGGGGAGCTGTTTTTT. This sequence encodes CASSLTGTVNTGELFF. Drawing the rest from reference TRBV7-2 and TRBJ2-2, the complete variable domain is GAGVSQSPSNKVTEKGKDVELRCDPISGHTALYWYRQSLGQGLEFLIYFQGNSAPDKSGLPSDRFSAERTGGSVSTLTIQRTQQEDSAVYLCASSLTGTVNTGELFFGEGSRLTVL.

This rearrangement joins TRBV12-3 or TRBV12-4 to TRBJ2-1; 9 positions agree with TRBD2. The CDR3 consists of 17 residues. The J segment lost 0 bases and the V segment lost 6 bases, leaving 9 bases of the junction unmatched. CDR3 DNA sequence: TGTGCCAGCAGGCCCACTAGGACTAGCGACTCCTACAATGAGCAGTTCTTC. The encoded protein is CASRPTRTSDSYNEQFF.

The sample holds many counts of this clonotype. The chain combines TRBV28 with TRBJ2-5; D gene unclear. V dropped 2 bases and J dropped 5 bases, with 6 bases sitting between them. Germline assignment: CDR1 MDHEN and CDR2 SYDVKM. The CDR3 is 12 amino acids. Here the CDR3 reads CASSLIGETQYF. CDR3 DNA: TGTGCCAGCAGTTTAATCGGCGAGACCCAGTACTTC.